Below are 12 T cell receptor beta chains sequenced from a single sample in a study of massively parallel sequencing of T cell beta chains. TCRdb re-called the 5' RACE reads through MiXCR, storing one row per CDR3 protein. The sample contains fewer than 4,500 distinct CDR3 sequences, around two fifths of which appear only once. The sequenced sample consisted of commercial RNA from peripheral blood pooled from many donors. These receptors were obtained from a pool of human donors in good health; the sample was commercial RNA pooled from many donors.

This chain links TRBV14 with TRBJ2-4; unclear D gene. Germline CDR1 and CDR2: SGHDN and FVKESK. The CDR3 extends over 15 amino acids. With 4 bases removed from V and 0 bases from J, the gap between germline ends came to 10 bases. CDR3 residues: CASSRVQEAKNIQYF. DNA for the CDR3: TGTGCCAGCAGCCGAGTTCAGGAAGCCAAAAACATTCAGTACTTC. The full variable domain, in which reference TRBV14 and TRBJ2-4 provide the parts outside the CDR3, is EAGVTQFPSHSVIEKGQTVTLRCDPISGHDNLYWYRRVMGKEIKFLLHFVKESKQDESGMPNNRFLAERTGGTYSTLKVQPAELEDSGVYFCASSRVQEAKNIQYFGAGTRLSVL.

The DNA of the CDR3 is TGCGCCAGCAGCTTGGAGGGGACCTCTGGAAACACCATATATTTT. It translates to CASSLEGTSGNTIYF. This chain connects TRBV5-1 to TRBJ1-3; D possibly corresponds to TRBD1 (5 bases). V lost 0 bases and J lost 0, with 7 bases in between. Per germline, CDR1 SGHRS and CDR2 YFSETQ. The CDR3 contains 15 residues.

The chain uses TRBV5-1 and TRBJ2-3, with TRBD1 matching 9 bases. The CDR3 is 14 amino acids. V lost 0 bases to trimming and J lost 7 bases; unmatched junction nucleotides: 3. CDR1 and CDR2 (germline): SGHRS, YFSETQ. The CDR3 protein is CASSLGDRVNTQYF. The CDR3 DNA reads TGCGCCAGCAGCTTGGGGGACAGGGTTAATACGCAGTATTTT.

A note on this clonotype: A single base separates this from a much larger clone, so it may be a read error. In DNA, the CDR3 is TGCAGAGCCTGGGGCGACACTGAAGCTTTCTTT. It yields the protein CRAWGDTEAFF. The chain combines TRBV29-1 with TRBJ1-1; D may be TRBD1 (5 bases). Germline assignment: CDR1 SQVTM and CDR2 ANQGSEA. This CDR3 is built from 11 residues.

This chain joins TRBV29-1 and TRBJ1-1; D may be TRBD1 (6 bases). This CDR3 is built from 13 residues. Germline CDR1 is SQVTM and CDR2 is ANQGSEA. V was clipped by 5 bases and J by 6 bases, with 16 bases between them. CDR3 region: CSVRGGGNSEAFF. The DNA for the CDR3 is TGCAGCGTTAGGGGGGGGGGAAATTCTGAAGCTTTCTTT.

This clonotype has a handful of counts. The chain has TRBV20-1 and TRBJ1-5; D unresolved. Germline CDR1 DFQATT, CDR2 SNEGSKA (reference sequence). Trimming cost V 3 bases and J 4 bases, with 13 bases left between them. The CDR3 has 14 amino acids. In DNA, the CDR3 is TGCAGTGCTAGTTTAGGGCAGGCAAATCAGCCCCAGCATTTT. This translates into CSASLGQANQPQHF.

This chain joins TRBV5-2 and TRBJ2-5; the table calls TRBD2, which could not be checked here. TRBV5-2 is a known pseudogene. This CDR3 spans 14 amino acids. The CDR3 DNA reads TGTGCCAGCAACCTAGCGGGGGGCGGGGAGACCCAGTACTTC. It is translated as CASNLAGGGETQYF.

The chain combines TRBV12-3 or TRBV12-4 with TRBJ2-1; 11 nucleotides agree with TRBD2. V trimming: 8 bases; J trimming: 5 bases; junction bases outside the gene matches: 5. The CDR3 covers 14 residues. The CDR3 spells CASQLAGGHNEQFF. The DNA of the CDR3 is TGTGCCAGCCAGCTAGCGGGGGGCCACAATGAGCAGTTCTTC.

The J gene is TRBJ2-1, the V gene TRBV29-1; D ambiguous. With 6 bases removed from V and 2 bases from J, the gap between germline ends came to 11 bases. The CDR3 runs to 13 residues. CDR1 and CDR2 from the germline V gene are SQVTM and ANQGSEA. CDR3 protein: CSVAERTYNEQFF. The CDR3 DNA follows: TGCAGCGTCGCTGAGCGAACCTACAATGAGCAGTTCTTC.

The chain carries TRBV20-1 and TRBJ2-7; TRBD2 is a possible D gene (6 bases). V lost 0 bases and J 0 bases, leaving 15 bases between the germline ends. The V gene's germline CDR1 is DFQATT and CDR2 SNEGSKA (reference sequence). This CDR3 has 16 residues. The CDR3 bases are TGCAGTGCTAGAGATCCAGGCGGGGAGAGCTCCTACGAGCAGTACTTC. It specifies CSARDPGGESSYEQYF.

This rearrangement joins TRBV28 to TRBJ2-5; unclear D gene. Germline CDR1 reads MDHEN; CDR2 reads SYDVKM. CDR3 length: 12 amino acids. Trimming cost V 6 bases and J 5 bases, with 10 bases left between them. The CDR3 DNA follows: TGTGCCAGCAGGAGCTCGATGGAGACCCAGTACTTC. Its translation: CASRSSMETQYF. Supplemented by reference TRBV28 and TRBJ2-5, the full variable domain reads DVKVTQSSRYLVKRTGEKVFLECVQDMDHENMFWYRQDPGLGLRLIYFSYDVKMKEKGDIPEGYSVSREKKERFSLILESASTNQTSMYLCASRSSMETQYFGPGTRLLVL.

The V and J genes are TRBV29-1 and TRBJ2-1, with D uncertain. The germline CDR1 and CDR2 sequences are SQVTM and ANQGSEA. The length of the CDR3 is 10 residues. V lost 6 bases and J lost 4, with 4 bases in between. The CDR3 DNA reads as TGCAGCGTGGAATACAATGAGCAGTTCTTC. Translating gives CSVEYNEQFF.